Detailed here is one T cell receptor (beta chain). What it binds is not known. The source of the sample is a study of siplizumab effects on memory and regulatory T cells. Whole-study findings and limits: Siplizumab significantly brought down the alloreactive sequences that trace back to unstimulated CD4+ memory cells. A naive or memory phenotype could not be assigned to roughly 80-95% of the proliferating CD4+ or CD8+ clones. Where siplizumab was present, mappable alloreactive CD4+ clones averaged around 70% Treg-derived, compared with 25% to 30% in controls.

The method was immunoSEQ multiplex PCR; TCRdb's version includes in-frame clones alone and lacks a portion of them. The sample records roughly 62,000 clones, roughly 85% being singletons. Source material: memory CD4+ T cells sorted from blood. The sequence was obtained from a human donor in good health.

This CDR3 is CASSPRDGFANTEAFF. CDR3 nucleotide sequence: TGTGCCAGCAGCCCCCGGGATGGGTTTGCAAACACTGAAGCTTTCTTT. The rearrangement links TRBV7-9 to TRBJ1-1; D is undetermined. CDR3 size: 16 residues. Germline assignment: CDR1 SEHNR and CDR2 FQNEAQ (reference sequence). The ends were cut back, 5 bases at V and 2 bases at J, with 18 bases in the middle.